The clone carrying this TCR beta chain occurred once. Looked up from germline, CDR1 is PRHDT and CDR2 is FYEKMQ (reference sequence). CDR3 length: 14 amino acids. V was trimmed by 0 bases and J by 8 bases, leaving 8 bases between them. This specimen belongs to a study of blood T cell repertoires in COVID-19. Per the study methods: Estimation of nucleated cell counts relied on the amplification of reference gene primers. Clones were read by immunoSEQ multiplex PCR, and TCRdb kept only the in-frame ones, dropping some. That table furnishes V, J and clone size, whereas the DNA furnished D and trimming. The repertoire has under 250,000 clones, about four fifths of them found once; the top ten carry roughly 1.4%.

Sequences were obtained from peripheral blood. The chain couples TRBV13 to TRBJ1-6; a weak D match, TRBD1 (5 bases). The TCR sequence derives from a woman aged 40 to 50 who had recovered from COVID-19. CDR3 sequence reads: CASSLGGAHSPLHF. The DNA of the CDR3 is TGTGCCAGCAGCTTAGGAGGGGCGCATTCACCCCTCCACTTT. Full variable domain (missing parts from reference TRBV13 and TRBJ1-6): AAGVIQSPRHLIKEKRETATLKCYPIPRHDTVYWYQQGPGQDPQFLISFYEKMQSDKGSIPDRFSAQQFSDYHSELNMSSLELGDSALYFCASSLGGAHSPLHFGNGTRLTVT.